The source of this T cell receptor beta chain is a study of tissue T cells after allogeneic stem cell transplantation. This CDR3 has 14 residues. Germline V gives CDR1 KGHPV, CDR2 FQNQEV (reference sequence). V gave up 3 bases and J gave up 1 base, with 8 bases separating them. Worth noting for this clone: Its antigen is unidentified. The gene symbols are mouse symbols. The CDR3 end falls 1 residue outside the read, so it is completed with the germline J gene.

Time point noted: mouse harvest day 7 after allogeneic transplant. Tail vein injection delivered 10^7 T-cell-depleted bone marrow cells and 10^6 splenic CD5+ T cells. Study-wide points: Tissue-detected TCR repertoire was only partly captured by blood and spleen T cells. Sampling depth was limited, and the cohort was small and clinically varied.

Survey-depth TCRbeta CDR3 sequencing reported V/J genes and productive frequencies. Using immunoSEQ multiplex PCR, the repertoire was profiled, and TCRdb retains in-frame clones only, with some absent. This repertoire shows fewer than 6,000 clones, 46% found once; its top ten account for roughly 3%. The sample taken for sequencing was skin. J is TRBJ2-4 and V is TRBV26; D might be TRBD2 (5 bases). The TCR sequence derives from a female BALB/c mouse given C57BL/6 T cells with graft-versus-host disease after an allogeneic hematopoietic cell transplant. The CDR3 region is CASSLGVGQNTLYF. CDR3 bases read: TGTGCCAGCAGTCTTGGGGTGGGTCAAAACACCTTGTAC.